These 8 T cell receptor beta chains were sequenced from one sample in a study of CXCR3-negative and CXCR3-positive naive CD8 T cells. It was by 5' RACE with UMI labels that the TRB cDNA libraries were prepared. After re-calling the 5' RACE reads, TCRdb lists one entry per CDR3 protein, DNA absent. This repertoire includes 84,000 or so distinct CDR3 sequences. These receptors are not linked to any known antigen. Broader study findings: Naive CXCR3-positive cells had TRB CDR3s more hydrophobic than those of CXCR3-negative naive cells.

The sequenced material came from naive CXCR3+ CD8+ T cells from blood. This sample's subset: CD45RO-CCR7+CD27+CD95- naive CD8+ T cells expressing CXCR3 (TNR3+). The receptors stem from a human donor in good health. Some clones in this sample may be carry-over from other donors' samples.

The chain is built from TRBV15 and TRBJ2-4; the TRBD2 assignment by TCRdb is unverifiable without DNA. CDR1 is LNHNV, CDR2 YYDKDF, per germline (reference sequence). The CDR3 totals 12 residues. Here the CDR3 reads CATGGGWDNQYF.

The rearrangement links TRBV29-1 to TRBJ2-2; TCRdb returns TRBD1, unconfirmable since there is no DNA. There are 15 residues in the CDR3. Per germline, CDR1 SQVTM and CDR2 ANQGSEA. The CDR3 loop reads CSVEDGGYGTGELFF.

The chain carries TRBV12-3 or TRBV12-4 and TRBJ2-5. The CDR3 covers 12 residues. CDR3 in amino acids: CASRQRQETQYF.

The rearrangement joins TRBV7-6 to TRBJ2-3. CDR3 length equals 15 residues. CDR1 is SGHVS and CDR2 is FNYEAQ in the germline V gene. CDR3 amino acids: CASSLYDSTADTQYF.

The V and J genes are TRBV5-1 and TRBJ2-1; without DNA, the TCRdb call of TRBD1 cannot be checked. Germline V lookup: CDR1 SGHRS, CDR2 YFSETQ. This CDR3 spans 13 amino acids. CDR3 sequence reads: CASSLGTGGEQFF. The entire variable domain, with the rest obtained from reference TRBV5-1 and TRBJ2-1, is as follows: KAGVTQTPRYLIKTRGQQVTLSCSPISGHRSVSWYQQTPGQGLQFLFEYFSETQRNKGNFPGRFSGRQFSNSRSEMNVSTLELGDSALYLCASSLGTGGEQFFGPGTRLTVL.

This chain connects TRBV5-1 to TRBJ1-2; TCRdb outputs TRBD1, but without DNA this stays unchecked. This CDR3 contains 14 residues. Germline CDR1 reads SGHRS; CDR2 reads YFSETQ. The CDR3 sequence: CASSLLGTDYGYTF.

The CDR3 reads CASSFRTGEDTDTQYF. This sequence joins TRBV28 and TRBJ2-3; the TRBD1 assignment by TCRdb is unverifiable without DNA. The CDR3 length is 16 residues. Per the germline V gene, CDR1 is MDHEN and CDR2 is SYDVKM.

V is TRBV12-3 or TRBV12-4 and J is TRBJ2-1. The CDR3 consists of 12 residues. Here the CDR3 reads CASSLGYNEQFF.